Each of the 31 T cell receptor beta chains below was sequenced from the same sample in a study of Graves' ophthalmopathy and Graves' hyperthyroidism. Beta-chain TCR CDR3 regions were amplified from RNA transcripts. An opening RT-PCR round employed HTBI primers and preceded a second-round multiplex PCR. One entry per CDR3 protein, called by TCRdb with MiXCR from the multiplex PCR reads. Found here are a few hundred thousand distinct CDR3 sequences, 15% to 20% of them singletons; the top ten hold roughly 12%. Sequencing was done on a sample of peripheral blood. The receptors come from an adult man with Graves' ophthalmopathy.

In its sample, this clonotype was seen many times. The J gene is TRBJ2-5, the V gene TRBV10-1; possibly TRBD1 for D (5 bases). The V and J ends lost 3 bases and 1 base respectively, with 18 bases between them. Germline CDR1 WNHNN, CDR2 SYGVQD (reference sequence). The CDR3 sequence is 17 residues long. The CDR3 bases are TGCGCCAGCAGTGACGGTTCAAGGCAGGGCGGCCAAGAGACCCAGTACTTC. This codes for CASSDGSRQGGQETQYF.

As DNA, the CDR3 is TGTGCCAGCTCACCCCCGGGATCCAGAACAACTGAAGCTTTCTTT. This translates into CASSPPGSRTTEAFF. This chain connects TRBV18 to TRBJ1-1, with no clear D. Germline V CDR1 and CDR2: KGHSH, LQKENI. V gave up 3 bases and J gave up 5 bases, with 16 bases separating them. The CDR3 has 15 amino acids.

The table lists this clonotype with many counts. The rearrangement joins TRBV12-3 or TRBV12-4 to TRBJ1-5; 9 nucleotides agree with TRBD1. CDR3 length: 16 amino acids. With V trimmed by 5 bases and J by 1 base, 6 bases remained unmatched. The CDR3 coding sequence is TGTGCCAGCAGTCCACAGGACAGGGGAAGCAATCAGCCCCAGCATTTT. Protein: CASSPQDRGSNQPQHF.

This clonotype appeared many times. The rearrangement joins TRBV29-1 to TRBJ2-5; D perhaps matches TRBD1 (5 bases). Between the trimmed V and J ends, which lost 2 bases and 4 bases, there was a span of 14 bases. Per the germline V gene, CDR1 is SQVTM and CDR2 is ANQGSEA. The CDR3 length is 14 residues. CDR3: CSVERLGVGETQYF. Written as DNA, the CDR3 is TGCAGCGTTGAACGGTTAGGGGTCGGAGAGACCCAGTACTTC.

On this clonotype: A read error may account for a junction end that differs from germline. The chain joins TRBV11-1 to TRBJ1-2; D ambiguous. In germline, CDR1 is SGHAT, CDR2 FQDESV (reference sequence). The CDR3 is 16 residues long. CDR3 protein: CASSQQSVTANYGYNF. CDR3 sequence (DNA): TGTGCCAGCAGCCAACAGTCGGTGACCGCTAACTATGGCTACAACTTC.

Ten or more counts support this clonotype. The V call is TRBV4-2, the J call TRBJ1-1; 7 positions agree with TRBD1. Germline CDR1 is LGHNA and CDR2 is YNFKEQ. The V and J ends lost 0 bases and 1 base, in that order; junction bases with no gene match: 11. The CDR3 is made up of 18 amino acids. CDR3 protein: CASSQDTGEWVGNTEAFF. CDR3 nucleotide sequence: TGTGCCAGCAGCCAAGATACAGGGGAATGGGTCGGGAACACTGAAGCTTTCTTT.

This clonotype was counted at least ten times. V is TRBV5-1 and J is TRBJ1-1; D may be TRBD1 (6 bases). The V and J ends lost 1 base and 3 bases respectively, with 13 bases between them. CDR1 and CDR2 (germline): SGHRS, YFSETQ. This CDR3 has 15 residues. The CDR3 reads CASSLWGGRDTEAFF. CDR3 coding DNA: TGCGCCAGCAGCTTGTGGGGGGGGCGCGACACTGAAGCTTTCTTT.

This clonotype was recorded many times. This rearrangement joins TRBV12-5 to TRBJ2-2, with 9 bases aligning to TRBD1. V dropped 5 bases and J dropped 4; count of bases not matched to a gene: 5. This CDR3 has 15 amino acids. The germline gives CDR1 LGHNT, CDR2 FRNRAP. The CDR3 sequence is CASGLDRGGTGELFF. The CDR3 bases are TGTGCTAGTGGTCTGGACAGGGGAGGCACCGGGGAGCTGTTTTTT.

This clonotype was detected many times. The V call is TRBV4-1, the J call TRBJ1-5; a possible D gene is TRBD1 (5 bases). The CDR3 runs to 15 residues. CDR1 and CDR2 (germline): MGHRA, YSYEKL. Trimming removed 4 bases at V and 4 bases at J, with 14 bases between. The CDR3 coding sequence is TGCGCCAGCAGCCCGGGGAGGGGCGGGAATCAGCCCCAGCATTTT. This encodes CASSPGRGGNQPQHF.

This clonotype was observed many times. The V call is TRBV11-2, the J call TRBJ2-6, with TRBD1 identical over 10 bases. Trimming removed 4 bases from V and 0 bases from J; junction bases left unmatched: 6. Germline values: CDR1 SGHAT, CDR2 FQNNGV. The CDR3 sequence is 18 residues long. The CDR3 nucleotides are TGTGCCAGCAGCTCCTCGACAGGGGGCCTCTCTGGGGCCAACGTCCTGACTTTC. Protein product: CASSSSTGGLSGANVLTF.

Many counts were recorded for this clonotype. This rearrangement joins TRBV30 to TRBJ2-7; D perhaps matches TRBD1 (6 bases). V shed 3 bases and J shed 6 bases, with 18 bases lying between them. CDR3 size: 14 residues. Germline CDR1 GTSNPN, CDR2 SVGIG (reference sequence). The CDR3 nucleotides read TGTGCCTGGAGGCCCACAGGGTCCACCCCCGAGCAGTACTTC. It yields the protein CAWRPTGSTPEQYF. Full variable domain (rest looked up from reference TRBV30 and TRBJ2-7): SQTIHQWPATLVQPVGSPLSLECTVEGTSNPNLYWYRQAAGRGLQLLFYSVGIGQISSEVPQNLSASRPQDRQFILSSKKLLLSDSGFYLCAWRPTGSTPEQYFGPGTRLTVT.

This clonotype occurred many times. This chain uses TRBV20-1 with TRBJ2-2, with 8 bases fitting TRBD1. Looked up from germline, CDR1 is DFQATT and CDR2 is SNEGSKA (reference sequence). This CDR3 has 14 amino acids. V shed 3 bases and J 0 bases; nucleotides not matched to a gene: 0. The CDR3 DNA follows: TGCAGTGCTAGGACAGGGGCGAACACCGGGGAGCTGTTTTTT. Translation: CSARTGANTGELFF.

This chain links TRBV6-2 or TRBV6-3 with TRBJ1-5; D not certain. The CDR3 spans 16 residues. The germline V and J ends were trimmed by 2 bases and 2 bases, with 13 bases remaining between them. Germline V gene sequence: CDR1 MNHEY, CDR2 SVGEGT. The CDR3 bases are TGTGCCAGCAGTTACATCGAAGGAACGGGCAATCAGCCCCAGCATTTT. This codes for CASSYIEGTGNQPQHF.

The sample holds many counts of this clonotype. V and J are TRBV20-1 and TRBJ1-1, with D unclear. This CDR3 is built from 14 residues. V lost 1 base and J 0 bases, leaving 9 bases between the germline ends. Germline lookup yields CDR1 DFQATT and CDR2 SNEGSKA (reference sequence). The CDR3 DNA reads TGCAGTGCTAGAGGCCCAGAAGTGAACACTGAAGCTTTCTTT. Translating it yields CSARGPEVNTEAFF.

Concerning this clonotype itself: This clone may be a read error of a much larger clone one base away. CDR3 nucleotide sequence: TGTGCCAGCTCACCCGAAGATGGGACAAGGTCCTCCGAGCAGTACTTC. Its translation is CASSPEDGTRSSEQYF. V is TRBV18 and J is TRBJ2-7; perhaps TRBD1 as D (6 bases). In germline, CDR1 is KGHSH, CDR2 LQKENI. This CDR3 region has 16 residues.

In its sample, this clonotype was seen many times. The chain is built from TRBV7-2 and TRBJ1-2; 8 nucleotides match TRBD1. CDR1 is SGHTA and CDR2 is FQGNSA in the germline V gene. The V segment lost 5 bases and the J segment 4 bases; nucleotides outside the gene matches: 6. The CDR3 has 14 residues. CDR3 loop: CASSPDRVGYGYTF. CDR3 nucleotides: TGTGCCAGCAGCCCGGACAGGGTAGGCTATGGCTACACCTTC. The whole variable domain, filled in from reference TRBV7-2 and TRBJ1-2, reads GAGVSQSPSNKVTEKGKDVELRCDPISGHTALYWYRQSLGQGLEFLIYFQGNSAPDKSGLPSDRFSAERTGGSVSTLTIQRTQQEDSAVYLCASSPDRVGYGYTFGSGTRLTVV.

This clonotype was picked up many times. V is TRBV11-2 and J is TRBJ2-2; D ambiguous. CDR3 length: 11 amino acids. Germline-derived CDR1 and CDR2 are SGHAT and FQNNGV. The germline V and J ends were trimmed by 8 bases and 1 base, with 2 bases remaining between them. CDR3 protein: CASWNTGELFF. CDR3 sequence (DNA): TGTGCCAGCTGGAACACCGGGGAGCTGTTTTTT.

This clonotype has at least ten counts. This chain uses TRBV7-9 with TRBJ2-2; weak D call: TRBD2 (6 bases). Germline V gives CDR1 SEHNR, CDR2 FQNEAQ (reference sequence). The CDR3 runs 15 residues. Trimming stripped 3 bases from V and 3 bases from J, with 11 bases between. As DNA, the CDR3 is TGTGCCAGCAGCTTCGTCGGGGGAGACACCGGGGAGCTGTTTTTT. As protein: CASSFVGGDTGELFF.

V gene TRBV6-2 or TRBV6-3 combines with J gene TRBJ1-1, with D unresolved. The ends were cut back, 5 bases at V and 5 bases at J, with 6 bases in the middle. The CDR3 spans 11 residues. Germline V gene lookup returns CDR1 MNHEY and CDR2 SVGEGT. The CDR3 region has the DNA TGTGCCAGCAGTGGAATGACTGAAGCTTTCTTT. Translation: CASSGMTEAFF.

At least ten counts were recorded for this clonotype. The chain is built from TRBV6-8 and TRBJ2-2; D is unclear. Looked up from germline, CDR1 is MNHGY and CDR2 is SAAAGT. The CDR3 contains 16 residues. V was cut by 4 bases and J by 4 bases, with 16 bases left in between. The CDR3 region is CASSFGVRVRTGELFF. The CDR3 DNA sequence: TGTGCCAGCAGTTTCGGAGTAAGGGTCCGCACCGGGGAGCTGTTTTTT.

In this sample, this clonotype turned up many times. This chain connects TRBV20-1 to TRBJ2-7, with D hard to call. The CDR3 spans 14 residues. Germline V gene data show CDR1 as DFQATT and CDR2 as SNEGSKA (reference sequence). Trimming removed 5 bases from V and 0 bases from J, with 14 bases in between. As DNA, the CDR3 is TGCAGTGCTTCAATTTCAGGAAGCTCCTACGAGCAGTACTTC. Protein sequence: CSASISGSSYEQYF.

This clonotype was counted at least ten times. V is TRBV28 and J is TRBJ2-7; no clear D gene. V shed 2 bases and J shed 6 bases, with 5 bases lying between them. The CDR3 runs to 11 residues. CDR1 is MDHEN, CDR2 SYDVKM, per germline. In nucleotides, the CDR3 is TGTGCCAGCAGTTTAAGGGTCGAGCAGTACTTC. Its protein is CASSLRVEQYF.

This clonotype was picked up many times. The chain combines TRBV6-2 or TRBV6-3 with TRBJ2-7, with 7 bases fitting TRBD1. The CDR3 is 14 amino acids. Trimming took 5 bases from V and 2 from J; bases not matched to a gene: 6. Per germline, CDR1 MNHEY and CDR2 SVGEGT. CDR3 coding DNA: TGTGCCAGCAGTCCCTACGACAGGGCCTACGAGCAGTACTTC. Translated, it gives CASSPYDRAYEQYF.

There are many counts of this clonotype. The gene calls are TRBV6-5 and TRBJ1-1; weak D call: TRBD1 (5 bases). CDR3 length equals 15 residues. The V end was cut by 4 bases, the J end by 4 bases, with 16 bases between. Per the germline V gene, CDR1 is MNHEY and CDR2 is SVGAGI. The CDR3 spells CASSFGRGGRTEAFF. The CDR3 bases are TGTGCCAGCAGTTTCGGTAGGGGTGGGCGCACTGAAGCTTTCTTT.

The chain combines TRBV6-1 with TRBJ1-1, with D hard to call. CDR3 length: 15 amino acids. V lost 0 bases to trimming and J lost 1 base, with 9 bases between them. The germline V gene has CDR1 MNHNS and CDR2 SASEGT. The CDR3 here is CASSEALSGNTEAFF. Written as DNA, the CDR3 is TGTGCCAGCAGTGAAGCGCTGTCCGGGAACACTGAAGCTTTCTTT.

The CDR3 nucleotides read TGTGCCAGCAGTCGGCACGGGACAGGACAAGAGACCCAGTACTTC. Its translation: CASSRHGTGQETQYF. This chain connects TRBV7-3 to TRBJ2-5; 8 bases align to TRBD1. Germline-derived CDR1 and CDR2 are SGHTA and FQGTGA. There are 15 residues in the CDR3. V lost 6 bases, J lost 2 bases, and 8 bases stayed unmatched. The variable domain in full, completed from reference TRBV7-3 and TRBJ2-5, reads GAGVSQTPSNKVTEKGKYVELRCDPISGHTALYWYRQSLGQGPEFLIYFQGTGAADDSGLPNDRFFAVRPEGSVSTLKIQRTERGDSAVYLCASSRHGTGQETQYFGPGTRLLVL.

At least ten counts were recorded for this clonotype. The chain combines TRBV4-3 with TRBJ2-7; D remains ambiguous. This CDR3 has 16 residues. Germline CDR1 LGHNA, CDR2 YSLEER. V lost 0 bases and J 0 bases, leaving 12 bases between the germline ends. The CDR3 DNA sequence: TGCGCCAGCAGCCAAGATCTTAACAGCGACTCCTACGAGCAGTACTTC. It yields the protein CASSQDLNSDSYEQYF.

This clonotype was counted at least ten times. The J gene is TRBJ1-1, the V gene TRBV10-3, with D perhaps TRBD1 (6 bases). Germline V gives CDR1 ENHRY, CDR2 SYGVKD. This CDR3 comprises 14 residues. Trimming cost V 4 bases and J 1 base, with 10 bases left between them. The CDR3 DNA sequence: TGTGCCATCAGTGCAACAGGGACGAACACTGAAGCTTTCTTT. This sequence encodes CAISATGTNTEAFF.

This clonotype was recorded at least ten times. This rearrangement joins TRBV20-1 to TRBJ1-1; 10 bases agree with TRBD1. Looked up from germline, CDR1 is DFQATT and CDR2 is SNEGSKA (reference sequence). The ends lost 4 bases at V and 8 bases at J; junction bases unmatched: 10. The CDR3 extends over 14 amino acids. CDR3 bases: TGCAGTGCTATACCCCGGGACAGGGGCGGAGAAGCTTTCTTT. This encodes CSAIPRDRGGEAFF.

This clonotype was seen repeatedly, ten times or more. The rearrangement links TRBV11-2 to TRBJ2-7; D may be TRBD1 (5 bases). Germline V gene sequence: CDR1 SGHAT, CDR2 FQNNGV. The V end lost 5 bases, the J end lost 6 bases, and 26 bases lay between the germline ends. This CDR3 contains 17 residues. The CDR3 nucleotides are TGTGCCAGCAGCCCGCAGCTGGGCGGCAGGGCCGTCCTCGAGCAGTACTTC. Translation gives CASSPQLGGRAVLEQYF. The whole variable domain, remainder taken from reference TRBV11-2 and TRBJ2-7, is EAGVAQSPRYKIIEKRQSVAFWCNPISGHATLYWYQQILGQGPKLLIQFQNNGVVDDSQLPKDRFSAERLKGVDSTLKIQPAKLEDSAVYLCASSPQLGGRAVLEQYFGPGTRLTVT.

This clonotype appeared a single time. V usage is TRBV11-2 and J usage is TRBJ2-7; 8 nucleotides align to TRBD2. Germline V gene sequence: CDR1 SGHAT, CDR2 FQNNGV. This CDR3 has 14 residues. The ends lost 3 bases at V and 3 bases at J; junction bases unmatched: 4. This CDR3 reads CASSFTSGGYEQYF. DNA for the CDR3: TGTGCCAGCAGCTTCACTAGCGGAGGCTACGAGCAGTACTTC.